This TCR beta chain was retrieved from a study of blood T cell repertoires in COVID-19. V trimming: 5 bases; J trimming: 6 bases; junction bases outside the gene matches: 8. The CDR3 sequence is 14 residues long. Germline CDR1 is SEHNR and CDR2 is FQNEAQ (reference sequence). Assay used: immunoSEQ multiplex PCR; TCRdb lists only in-frame clones, some missing. Among 410,000 or so clones listed, 89% were seen once. The receptor's source is a woman aged 40 to 50 with COVID-19, enrolled during active disease. Sequencing input: peripheral blood. V and J are TRBV7-9 and TRBJ2-3, with 7 nucleotides matching TRBD1. Written as DNA, the CDR3 is TGTGCCAGCAGCCCGGGACAGCAGATGGATACGCAGTATTTT. Translating gives CASSPGQQMDTQYF.